This T cell receptor beta chain comes out of a study of regulatory T cells in long-lasting Graves disease. Study-wide context: The term persistent Graves' disease signified upward of 5 years on antithyroid drugs with positive TSH receptor antibodies.

This clonotype was observed a handful of times. Its target is unknown. Study-level findings and limits: TCR diversity was lower in persistent than newly diagnosed Graves' disease.

Sample time point: persistent/refractory GD, antithyroid drugs over 5 years with positive TRAb. The authors made the TCR library using RNA they extracted from PBMCs. In building TCR beta libraries, iRepertoire HTBI primers were used together with Arm-PCR of CDR3 regions. Via MiXCR, TCRdb re-called the multiplex PCR reads, giving one row per CDR3 protein. The sample lists 600,000 to 800,000 distinct CDR3 sequences, about 30% seen once, with under 55% in the top ten. The CDR3 sequence is 16 residues long. In germline, CDR1 is MGHRA, CDR2 YSYEKL. V lost 0 bases to trimming and J lost 9 bases; unmatched junction nucleotides: 8.

The J gene is TRBJ1-6, the V gene TRBV4-1, with 7 bases aligning to TRBD1. Sequenced here: peripheral blood mononuclear cells (PBMCs), sampled when the disease was refractory, from a patient treated with antithyroid drugs. The sequence was obtained from a female donor with Graves disease. CDR3 sequence: CASSQDRQGSSSPLHF. CDR3 nucleotides: TGCGCCAGCAGCCAAGATAGACAGGGCTCGAGTTCACCCCTCCACTTT.